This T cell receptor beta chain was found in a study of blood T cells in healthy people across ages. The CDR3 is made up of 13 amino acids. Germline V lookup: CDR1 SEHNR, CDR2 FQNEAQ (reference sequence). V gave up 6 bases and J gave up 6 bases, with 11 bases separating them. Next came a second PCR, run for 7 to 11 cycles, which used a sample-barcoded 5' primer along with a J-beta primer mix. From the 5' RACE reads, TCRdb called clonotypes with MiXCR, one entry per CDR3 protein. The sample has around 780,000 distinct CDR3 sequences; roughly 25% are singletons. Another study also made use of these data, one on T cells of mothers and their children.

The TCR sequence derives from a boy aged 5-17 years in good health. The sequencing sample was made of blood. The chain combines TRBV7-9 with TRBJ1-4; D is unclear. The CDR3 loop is CASREEGDEKLFF. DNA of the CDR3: TGTGCCAGCAGGGAGGAGGGCGATGAAAAACTGTTTTTT.